This T cell receptor (beta chain) was captured in a study of cytomegalovirus exposure and HLA in healthy donors. Germline V gene sequence: CDR1 SGHTA, CDR2 FQGNSA. CDR3 length equals 17 residues. The ends lost 4 bases at V and 7 bases at J; junction bases unmatched: 16. The PCR ran on 60 Vbeta and 13 Jbeta primers. Sequencing used immunoSEQ multiplex PCR; TCRdb keeps in-frame clones, though not all of them. The sample has about 140,000 clones, around 80% seen once; the top ten hold about 1.5%. Source material: PBMCs. The TCR originated in a man aged 25-40 years in good health and CMV-seropositive. This sequence joins TRBV7-2 and TRBJ1-1, with 9 bases aligning to TRBD1. In nucleotides, the CDR3 is TGTGCCAGCAGCTCTATCGGGACAGGGAGGGGTGCTGGTGAAGCTTTCTTT. Its translation: CASSSIGTGRGAGEAFF.